This T cell receptor beta chain originates from a study of cytomegalovirus exposure and HLA in healthy donors (dated by TCRdb to about 2017). About the full investigation: An earlier analysis of approximately 550 of the donors reported 250 to 350 Gb of sequence data and around 110 million unique TCR beta sequences from 190 million or so T cells. An earlier analysis of approximately 630 of the donors applied high-throughput TCR beta sequencing to assess whether each TCR beta V gene segment acted as functional or pseudogenic. Of the 398 genotyped donors, roughly 80% fell in the genetic ancestry cluster associated with self-reported Caucasian donors. Typing coverage varied by locus: about 620-630 donors for A, B, C, DRB1 and DQB1; roughly 520 for DQA1; more than 600 for DPA1; roughly 470 for DPB1. Roughly 5 DR-DQ haplotypes were handled as single units for association and clustering, since linkage in the cohort was strong. Both class I and class II loci were covered by HLA typing, at four-digit resolution. Genome-wide SNP genotypes for about 65% of the roughly 700 donors were used in a later genetic analysis, which treated that subset as a discovery cohort. In a later analysis, previously published TCR beta repertoires from about 670 donors were re-analyzed and high-resolution HLA genotyping was added so that TCR occurrence patterns could be studied. In the later analysis, no new phenotypic data were used to find candidate immune exposures; instead, reliance was placed on TCR beta sequences and their occurrence across donors. Donor age, sex, ethnicity and CMV serostatus were collected together with the repertoire data. In addition to the first cohort of approximately 670 subjects, a separate validation cohort of over 90 different subjects was used. The study aimed to test whether signatures of past pathogen exposure could be identified by cataloging public T cell receptors. High-throughput TCR immunosequencing, statistical association of individual TCRs with disease status, and machine learning were combined to predict cytomegalovirus infection status. Among several hundred genotyped donors of the cohort, an average of approximately 220,000 unique TCR beta nucleotide sequences was sequenced per donor, of which 15% to 20% were non-productive. Every discovery cohort repertoire had been produced on one sequencing platform. An early release that covered about 640 HLA-typed donors contained approximately 300 gigabases of sequencing data and tens of millions of unique TCR sequences. The T cell repertoires of under 750 subjects were profiled by immunosequencing and related to cytomegalovirus serostatus. Here is what the overall study found, with its caveats: HLA typing was unavailable for some donors at each locus, so association tests used only the typed subset. Most CMV-associated TCR beta chains appeared to be HLA-restricted in a later analysis, and the HLA associations seemed to be driven largely by CMV exposure. Most TCR sequences were seen in very few donors, while some public TCRs were found in many individuals. In both the original and validation cohorts, the classifier was reported to diagnose cytomegalovirus status with high specificity and sensitivity. In vitro tests confirmed that three of the cytomegalovirus-associated TCR beta chains recognize cytomegalovirus antigens. A further reported finding was that TCR beta sequences accurately predicted the HLA-A and HLA-B alleles for most subjects in the first cohort. Sequencing depth was assumed to be roughly uniform across donors in the presence/absence analyses, though that assumption may not hold. According to a later analysis, parvovirus B19, influenza, CMV and Epstein-Barr virus appeared linked to several top co-occurrence clusters. The 87-base-pair reads could not distinguish some IMGT-functional V segments, including TRBV6-2 and TRBV6-3, so those segments were excluded. A later analysis found that HLA-associated TCR beta chains were more clonally expanded and had lower generation probabilities than equally common non-associated chains. At a false discovery rate of 0.05, a later analysis linked under 20,000 TCR beta sequences to specific HLA alleles. Strong co-occurrence of HLA alleles, especially DR and DQ, made assigning TCR associations to individual alleles difficult. Only TCR beta chains were sequenced in this cohort, and the absence of alpha or paired-chain data limited detectable features. The only immune exposure information available for the cohort was CMV serostatus. Because counts were too low, fewer than 20 rarely observed V segments, including chromosome 9 orphons, were excluded from the earlier analysis of several hundred of the donors. V-gene and J-gene trimming of TCR beta chains was associated with a missense DCLRE1C variant in a later genetic analysis, and the association was replicated in an independent cohort. An earlier analysis of approximately 590 of the donors showed that most TCR beta V segments appeared in productive rearrangements either about 87% or about 30% of the time, which broadly matched IMGT annotations. A group of highly shared sequence variants was considered likely to be a technical artifact of the sequencing pipeline. In a later genetic analysis, fewer N-insertions in productive TCRs were reported among donors in an Asian-associated ancestry cluster than the roughly 710-donor mean. According to the authors, the approach could potentially be generalized to other disease states and immunological phenotypes. According to a later analysis, TCR association rates differed among HLA loci, with DRB1 alleles showing the most associated TCRs and HLA-C alleles showing the fewest. The study gave a list of about 160 TCR beta chains associated with cytomegalovirus. Correlated functional status among segregating V segments might reflect linkage disequilibrium, but an unknown experimental factor could not be ruled out.

The library came from the immunoSEQ multiplex PCR assay. A mixture of 60 forward primers for TCR Vbeta segments and 13 reverse primers for TCR Jbeta segments was used in the multiplex PCR. A multiplex PCR assay on genomic DNA amplified the CDR3 region of rearranged TCR beta genes. On the Illumina HiSeq System, the amplified TCR beta libraries were sequenced as 87-base-pair reads. The paper's data handling went like this. Across the 670 or so repertoires, a later analysis counted approximately 83 million unique TCR beta chains, roughly 11 million of which were shared by at least two donors. To remove PCR and sequencing errors, raw reads were error-corrected and collapsed into unique sequences using a nearest-neighbor algorithm that merged closely related sequences. Alignment of CDR3 sequences to IMGT reference sequences was used to assign V, D and J gene segments. For a sequence to be retained, a match of at least six nucleotides was required to both a V gene segment and a J gene segment. Rearrangements were classified as productive when the CDR3 lacked stop codons and remained in frame with V and J, and all other rearrangements were classified as non-productive. Following IMGT convention, CDR3 was defined as the stretch from the second conserved V-encoded cysteine up to the conserved J-encoded phenylalanine. Sequences without an unambiguous match to a single V gene segment were excluded from the earlier analysis of approximately 560 of the donors. An earlier analysis of 550 to 650 of the donors classified V segments as functional when productive rearrangements were above 56.7% and as segregating when the standard deviation between donors was above 5%. A statistical classification framework was built for diagnosing cytomegalovirus status from the catalog of TCR beta chain sequences. V and J gene assignment, in a later analysis, came from comparing TCR nucleotide sequences with IMGT/GENE-DB human TR gene sequences. The TCRdist pipeline was used in a later analysis to assign CDR3 sequences and most-parsimonious VDJ recombination scenarios. In a later analysis, every TCR beta chain was defined by the combination of its CDR3 amino acid sequence and its V-gene family, and reads without a unique V-gene family were dropped. In a later analysis, several hundred highly shared, low-generation-probability nucleotide sequences were removed to address suspected cross-contamination and a sequencing artifact. In a later analysis, a clonal expansion index for each public chain was calculated from normalized within-repertoire ranks of inferred template counts. In a later analysis, generation probabilities were computed using a VDJ recombination model fitted to out-of-frame rearrangements, and the results were checked against IGoR. A later analysis scored TCR-TCR, TCR-HLA and TCR-CMV co-occurrence with hypergeometric tests, applying a repertoire-size bias correction to TCR pairs. In a later analysis, false discovery rates were estimated by permuting HLA or CMV assignments 20 times. In a later analysis, co-occurring TCRs were grouped using DBSCAN, with TCRdist sequence similarity added in when clustering inside HLA-allele-positive subsets. For co-occurrence clustering, repertoires with fewer than 30,000 or more than 120,000 public chains were excluded, along with five repertoires with anomalous nucleotide sharing. TCRdb's version of the immuneACCESS table is confined to in-frame rearrangements and falls short of the full clone set. An unresolved V gene accounts for under half of the shortfall where checked; the remainder is of unknown origin. Clone size and the V and J calls come from that table; the DNA yielded D and trimming. The table for this sample lists over 130,000 clones; 82% of them were counted only once. 1.2% to 1.5% of the sample goes to the ten largest clones.

Here V drops 8 bases and J drops 0 bases, and the junction holds 3 bases not matched to any gene. The germline V gene supplies CDR1 SGHVS and CDR2 FQNEAQ. The CDR3 holds 14 amino acids from the cysteine to the phenylalanine. Here the CDR3 DNA is all that survives: 42 bases in frame from base 1. In total, 600 or so healthy bone marrow donors made up the cohort. At the time of sampling, all cohort members were nominally healthy, though unrecorded immune exposures were likely present. The donor was CMV seropositive and belonged to the group of 250 to 350 seropositive cohort members. Every donor gave a peripheral blood sample, and the peripheral blood mononuclear cells from that sample were used for TCR beta sequencing. The Qiagen DNeasy Blood Extraction Kit was used to extract genomic DNA from the blood cell samples. As regards this clone: Its antigen is unknown. No much larger clonotype is one base removed from it; base qualities were not supplied.

The chain is made from TRBV7-8 and TRBJ1-3, with TRBD1 identical over 8 junction bases. The sequenced sample consisted of PBMCs. The receptor comes from a man younger than 40 in good health and CMV-seropositive. The CDR3 region reads CASSDRGSGNTIYF. The DNA sequence reads TGTGCCAGCTCCGACAGGGGCTCTGGAAACACCATATATTTT.